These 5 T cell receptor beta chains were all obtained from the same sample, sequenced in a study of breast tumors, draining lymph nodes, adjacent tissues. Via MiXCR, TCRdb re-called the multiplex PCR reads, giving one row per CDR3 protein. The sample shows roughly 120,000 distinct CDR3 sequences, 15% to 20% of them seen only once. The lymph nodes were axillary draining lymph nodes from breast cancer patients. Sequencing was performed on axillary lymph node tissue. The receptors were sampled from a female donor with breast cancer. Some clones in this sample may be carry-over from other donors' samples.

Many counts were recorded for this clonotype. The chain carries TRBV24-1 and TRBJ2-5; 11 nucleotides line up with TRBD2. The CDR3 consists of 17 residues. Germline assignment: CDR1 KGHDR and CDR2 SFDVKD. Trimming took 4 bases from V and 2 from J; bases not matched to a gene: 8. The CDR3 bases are TGTGCCACCAGTGACCCCTCGGGACTAGCGGCACAAGAGACCCAGTACTTC. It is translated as CATSDPSGLAAQETQYF.

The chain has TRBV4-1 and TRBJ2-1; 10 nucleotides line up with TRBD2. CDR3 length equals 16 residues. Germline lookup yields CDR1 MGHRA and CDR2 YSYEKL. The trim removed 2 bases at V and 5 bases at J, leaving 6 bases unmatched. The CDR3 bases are TGCGCCAGCAGCCAAACAACTAGCGGGACGAACAATGAGCAGTTCTTC. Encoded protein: CASSQTTSGTNNEQFF.

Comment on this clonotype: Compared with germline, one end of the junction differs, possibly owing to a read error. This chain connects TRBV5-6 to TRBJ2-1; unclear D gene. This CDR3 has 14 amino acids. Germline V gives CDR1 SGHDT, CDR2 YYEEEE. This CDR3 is CACSAISASYEQFF. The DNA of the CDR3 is TGTGCCTGCAGCGCTATCAGTGCCTCCTATGAGCAGTTCTTC.

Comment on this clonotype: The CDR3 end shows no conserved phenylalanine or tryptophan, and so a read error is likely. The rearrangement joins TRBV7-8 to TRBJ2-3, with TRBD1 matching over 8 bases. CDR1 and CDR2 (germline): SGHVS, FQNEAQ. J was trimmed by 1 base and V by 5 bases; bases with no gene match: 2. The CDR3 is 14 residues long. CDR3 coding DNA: TGTGCCAGCAGCCGGGGACAGGGCACAGATACGCAGTATTCT. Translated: CASSRGQGTDTQYS.

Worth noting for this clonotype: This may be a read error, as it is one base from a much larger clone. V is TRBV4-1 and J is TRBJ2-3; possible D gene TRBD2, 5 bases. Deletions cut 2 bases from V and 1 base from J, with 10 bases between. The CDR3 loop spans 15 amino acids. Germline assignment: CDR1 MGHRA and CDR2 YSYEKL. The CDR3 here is CASSQNLRGTDTQYF. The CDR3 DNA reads TGCGCCAGCAGCCAAAATTTGAGGGGCACAGATACGCAGTATTTT.